These 26 T cell receptor beta chains came from one sample sequenced in a study of shared clonotypes between healthy human individuals. The method was immunoSEQ multiplex PCR; TCRdb's version includes in-frame clones alone and lacks a portion of them. Of about 480,000 clones listed, approximately 85% are singletons. The material sequenced was PBMCs. These receptors were collected from a woman in her forties in good health. Some clones in this sample may be carry-over from other donors' samples.

The chain is built from TRBV6-1 and TRBJ2-3, with 9 positions matching TRBD2. The CDR3 spans 15 residues. Germline CDR1 is MNHNS and CDR2 is SASEGT. V was pared by 1 base and J by 2 bases, with 1 base of the junction left unmatched. CDR3 sequence: CASSEGTSVTDTQYF. CDR3 nucleotides: TGTGCCAGCAGTGAAGGGACTAGCGTCACAGATACGCAGTATTTT.

The gene calls are TRBV30 and TRBJ2-3; maybe TRBD2 (7 bases). Germline CDR1 is GTSNPN and CDR2 is SVGIG (reference sequence). The V end lost 5 bases, the J end lost 4 bases, and 19 bases lay between the germline ends. The CDR3 sequence is 15 residues long. The CDR3 DNA reads as TGTGCCTGGTCCTTGGGGGGGGGCTCTGCAGATACGCAGTATTTT. This codes for CAWSLGGGSADTQYF.

The chain joins TRBV19 to TRBJ2-1; 7 bases match TRBD2. The CDR3 sequence is 14 residues long. Germline V gene lookup returns CDR1 LNHDA and CDR2 SQIVND (reference sequence). The V and J ends lost 5 bases and 1 base, in that order; junction bases with no gene match: 2. The CDR3 spells CASSGSGSYNEQFF. Here the CDR3 DNA reads TGTGCCAGTAGTGGTAGCGGGTCCTACAATGAGCAGTTCTTC.

The rearrangement uses TRBV7-2 and TRBJ2-3; TRBD2 matches at 12 bases. Germline lookup yields CDR1 SGHTA and CDR2 FQGNSA. The CDR3 extends over 14 amino acids. V shed 8 bases, J shed 5 bases, and the junction held 5 bases outside the gene matches. The CDR3 coding sequence is TGTGCCAGCGGCCTAGCGGGGGGGGTAGATACGCAGTATTTT. This encodes CASGLAGGVDTQYF.

The V gene is TRBV5-1, the J gene TRBJ2-5; TRBD2 aligns across 9 bases. The V segment lost 1 base and the J segment 5 bases; nucleotides outside the gene matches: 3. Germline V CDR1 and CDR2: SGHRS, YFSETQ. The CDR3 spans 14 residues. The CDR3 region has the DNA TGCGCCAGCAGCTTGTTAGCGGGAGCTGAGACCCAGTACTTC. This encodes CASSLLAGAETQYF.

A remark on this clone: The sample holds other DNA sequences that translate to the same CDR3. CDR3 sequence: CASSPNRATNEKLFF. As DNA, the CDR3 is TGTGCCAGCAGTCCAAACAGAGCAACTAATGAAAAACTGTTTTTT. The chain has TRBV27 and TRBJ1-4; D is unresolved. The CDR3 consists of 15 residues. V gave up 5 bases and J gave up 0 bases, with 10 bases separating them. In germline, CDR1 is MNHEY, CDR2 SMNVEV (reference sequence).

This clone was seen once. The chain employs TRBV6-1 and TRBJ1-2; the D gene is possibly TRBD1 (5 bases). The CDR3 loop spans 14 amino acids. V gave up 2 bases and J gave up 7 bases, with 14 bases separating them. Germline V gene sequence: CDR1 MNHNS, CDR2 SASEGT. CDR3 DNA: TGTGCCAGCAGTGAACCATCCGGGACGTCTGGCTACACCTTC. Residues: CASSEPSGTSGYTF.

The rearrangement uses TRBV6-5 and TRBJ2-1; D not resolved. CDR3 length equals 14 residues. CDR1 and CDR2 (germline): MNHEY, SVGAGI. The V end was cut by 0 bases, the J end by 1 base, with 4 bases between. CDR3 sequence: CASSYSVSYNEQFF. The CDR3 nucleotides are TGTGCCAGCAGTTACTCCGTATCCTACAATGAGCAGTTCTTC.

The V call is TRBV5-1, the J call TRBJ1-5; a weak D match, TRBD1 (5 bases). Per germline, CDR1 SGHRS and CDR2 YFSETQ. Trimming left V 2 bases short and J 6 bases short, with 24 bases between. This CDR3 has 18 residues. The CDR3 region has the DNA TGCGCCAGCAGCTTTTCCCCGTTGGGACCCCAGGGTGGTCAGCCCCAGCATTTT. This sequence encodes CASSFSPLGPQGGQPQHF.

A note on this clone: Distinct nucleotide sequences in the sample also encode this CDR3. J is TRBJ1-1 and V is TRBV5-1; no firm D call. CDR3 length: 14 residues. Per the germline V gene, CDR1 is SGHRS and CDR2 is YFSETQ. V gave up 0 bases and J gave up 0 bases, with 6 bases separating them. The CDR3 DNA reads TGCGCCAGCAGCTTGGTACAGATGAACACTGAAGCTTTCTTT. It specifies CASSLVQMNTEAFF.

This chain links TRBV6-5 with TRBJ2-7; 7 positions agree with TRBD2. Germline loops: CDR1 MNHEY, CDR2 SVGAGI. The CDR3 sequence is 13 residues long. Trimming cost V 8 bases and J 0 bases; bases outside gene matches: 4. CDR3 region: CASQLAASYEQYF. The CDR3 region has the DNA TGTGCCAGCCAGCTAGCGGCCTCCTACGAGCAGTACTTC.

V usage is TRBV5-1 and J usage is TRBJ2-2; D possibly corresponds to TRBD2 (6 bases). The CDR3 sequence is 19 residues long. Germline CDR1 reads SGHRS; CDR2 reads YFSETQ. Deletions cut 0 bases from V and 2 bases from J, with 20 bases between. The CDR3 sequence is CASSLAPSLARFNTGELFF. DNA of the CDR3: TGCGCCAGCAGCTTGGCCCCCTCCCTAGCGCGCTTTAACACCGGGGAGCTGTTTTTT.

In this sample, this clone turned up a few times. This chain links TRBV7-9 with TRBJ2-1; 14 bases agree with TRBD2. The CDR3 is made up of 17 amino acids. V shed 5 bases and J 3 bases; nucleotides not matched to a gene: 6. Germline CDR1 is SEHNR and CDR2 is FQNEAQ (reference sequence). The CDR3 nucleotides are TGTGCCAGCAGCCGTGGGACTAGCGGGAGCCACTACAATGAGCAGTTCTTC. This sequence encodes CASSRGTSGSHYNEQFF.

This clone has just one count. The rearrangement uses TRBV6-6 and TRBJ2-7, with D possibly TRBD1 on 5 matching bases. Germline CDR1 and CDR2: MNHNY and SVGAGI (reference sequence). The CDR3 has 15 amino acids. Trimming stripped 3 bases from V and 1 base from J, with 13 bases between. The CDR3 sequence is CASSYSPDSSYEQYF. CDR3 nucleotide sequence: TGTGCCAGCAGTTATTCACCCGACAGTTCCTACGAGCAGTACTTC.

This clone was recorded a few times. The chain couples TRBV7-3 to TRBJ1-1, with TRBD1 matching over 7 bases. Germline CDR1 is SGHTA and CDR2 is FQGTGA. CDR3 size: 14 residues. Trimming at V came to 5 bases and at J to 4 bases, leaving 7 bases not matched to a gene. The CDR3 is CASSQQGTATEAFF. CDR3 coding DNA: TGTGCCAGCAGCCAACAAGGGACAGCCACTGAAGCTTTCTTT.

The chain joins TRBV6-5 to TRBJ2-3, with 11 bases lining up with TRBD2. The CDR3 spans 14 residues. Germline-derived CDR1 and CDR2 are MNHEY and SVGAGI. V shed 6 bases and J 5 bases; nucleotides not matched to a gene: 4. The CDR3 DNA is TGTGCCAGCAGGCTAGCGGGAGGAGTAGATACGCAGTATTTT. As protein: CASRLAGGVDTQYF.

In this sample, this clone turned up once. The chain joins TRBV5-6 to TRBJ2-1; 12 bases are a match to TRBD2. V lost 0 bases to trimming and J lost 1 base; unmatched junction nucleotides: 5. The CDR3 sequence is 18 residues long. Germline CDR1 reads SGHDT; CDR2 reads YYEEEE. CDR3 sequence: CASSLVSSGRGSYNEQFF. The CDR3 DNA sequence: TGTGCCAGCAGCTTGGTGTCTAGCGGGAGGGGGTCCTACAATGAGCAGTTCTTC.

This chain uses TRBV2 with TRBJ2-7; 9 positions match TRBD1. V dropped 5 bases and J dropped 5; count of bases not matched to a gene: 1. Looked up from germline, CDR1 is SNHLY and CDR2 is FYNNEI. The CDR3 loop spans 12 amino acids. The CDR3, as DNA: TGTGCCAGCAGTTGGGACAGGGACGAGCAGTACTTC. Protein: CASSWDRDEQYF.

Notes on this clone: A much larger clone differs from this one at a single base, so this may be a read error. This sample also contains other DNA sequences that code for the same CDR3. The V gene is TRBV25-1, the J gene TRBJ2-7, with D uncertain. Trimming shortened V by 5 bases and J by 1 base, and 3 bases separated the two germline ends. This CDR3 has 11 residues. Germline CDR1 MGHDK, CDR2 SYGVNS. CDR3 in DNA: TGTGCCAGCAGTCCTTCCTACGAGCAGTACTTC. Translating gives CASSPSYEQYF.

This chain links TRBV7-9 with TRBJ1-4, with D maybe TRBD1 (5 bases). The CDR3 runs 19 residues. CDR1 is SEHNR and CDR2 is FQNEAQ in the germline V gene (reference sequence). Trimming shortened V by 1 base and J by 3 bases, and 21 bases separated the two germline ends. Here the CDR3 reads CASSLEVDISSGANEKLFF. The CDR3 DNA sequence: TGTGCCAGCAGCTTAGAGGTGGACATCTCGAGTGGGGCTAATGAAAAACTGTTTTTT.

The rearrangement uses TRBV5-1 and TRBJ1-1, with 7 bases matching TRBD1. The CDR3 loop spans 15 amino acids. Germline CDR1 reads SGHRS; CDR2 reads YFSETQ. V was pared by 4 bases and J by 0 bases, with 6 bases of the junction left unmatched. In nucleotides, the CDR3 is TGCGCCAGCAGCCAATCGGGACAGATGAACACTGAAGCTTTCTTT. Its translation: CASSQSGQMNTEAFF.

The chain is built from TRBV27 and TRBJ2-2; 7 nucleotides agree with TRBD1. V lost 3 bases to trimming and J lost 6 bases; unmatched junction nucleotides: 4. CDR3 size: 14 residues. The germline V gene has CDR1 MNHEY and CDR2 SMNVEV (reference sequence). The CDR3 loop reads CASSFDRVAGELFF. As DNA, the CDR3 is TGTGCCAGCAGTTTTGACAGGGTGGCCGGGGAGCTGTTTTTT.

This clone was found a few times. The chain joins TRBV2 to TRBJ1-1; no firm D call. The V end lost 6 bases, the J end lost 7 bases, and 15 bases lay between the germline ends. Germline values: CDR1 SNHLY, CDR2 FYNNEI. The CDR3 is 13 residues long. In DNA form, the CDR3 reads TGTGCCAGCAGGGGCCCTCCAGGCGGTGAAGCTTTCTTT. As protein: CASRGPPGGEAFF. Supplemented by reference TRBV2 and TRBJ1-1, the full variable domain reads EPEVTQTPSHQVTQMGQEVILRCVPISNHLYFYWYRQILGQKVEFLVSFYNNEISEKSEIFDDQFSVERPDGSNFTLKIRSTKLEDSAMYFCASRGPPGGEAFFGQGTRLTVV.

This clone was counted only a few times. The chain recombines TRBV14 with TRBJ2-7; weak D call: TRBD1 (6 bases). V lost 4 bases, J lost 1 base, and 14 bases lay in between. The CDR3 has 15 residues. The germline CDR1 and CDR2 sequences are SGHDN and FVKESK. Here the CDR3 DNA reads TGTGCCAGCAGCCCCCGGACAGCCCTATCCTACGAGCAGTACTTC. Its protein is CASSPRTALSYEQYF. The whole variable domain, filled in from reference TRBV14 and TRBJ2-7, reads EAGVTQFPSHSVIEKGQTVTLRCDPISGHDNLYWYRRVMGKEIKFLLHFVKESKQDESGMPNNRFLAERTGGTYSTLKVQPAELEDSGVYFCASSPRTALSYEQYFGPGTRLTVT.

The V call is TRBV7-2, the J call TRBJ2-3, with no clear D. The germline V gene encodes CDR1 SGHTA and CDR2 FQGNSA. The CDR3 consists of 13 residues. V was pared by 3 bases and J by 2 bases, with 6 bases between. As DNA, the CDR3 is TGTGCCAGCAGCTTGCCTCTCACAGATACGCAGTATTTT. This translates into CASSLPLTDTQYF.

This clone was seen just once. The V and J genes are TRBV29-1 and TRBJ2-1; D is possibly TRBD1 (5 bases). Germline lookup yields CDR1 SQVTM and CDR2 ANQGSEA. Trimming stripped 5 bases from V and 8 bases from J, with 10 bases between. The CDR3 is 11 amino acids. The CDR3 nucleotides are TGCAGCGTTAACAGGATGGATGAGCAGTTCTTC. Amino acids: CSVNRMDEQFF.